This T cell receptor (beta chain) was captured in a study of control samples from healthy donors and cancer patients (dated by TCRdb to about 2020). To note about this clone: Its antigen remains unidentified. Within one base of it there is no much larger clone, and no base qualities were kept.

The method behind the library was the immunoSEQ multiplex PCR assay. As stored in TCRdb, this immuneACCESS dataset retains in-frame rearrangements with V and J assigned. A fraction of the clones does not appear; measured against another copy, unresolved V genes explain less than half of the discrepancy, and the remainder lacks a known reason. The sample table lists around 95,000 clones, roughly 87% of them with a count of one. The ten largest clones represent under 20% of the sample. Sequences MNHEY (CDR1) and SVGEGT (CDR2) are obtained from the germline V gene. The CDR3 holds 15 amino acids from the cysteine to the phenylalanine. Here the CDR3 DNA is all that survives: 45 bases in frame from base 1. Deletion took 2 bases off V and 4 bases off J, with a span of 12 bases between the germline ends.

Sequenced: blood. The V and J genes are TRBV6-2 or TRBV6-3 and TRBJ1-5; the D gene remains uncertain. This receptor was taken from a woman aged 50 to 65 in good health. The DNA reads TGTGCCAGCAGTTACAGTCATGTACGGAATCAGCCCCAGCATTTT. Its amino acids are CASSYSHVRNQPQHF.